Each of the 4 T cell receptor beta chains below was sequenced from the same sample in a study of shared clonotypes between healthy human individuals. Selected positively for CCR7 and CD45RO-negative, naive CD8 cells excluded terminally differentiated effector memory CD45RA+ cells. The repertoire was sequenced with immunoSEQ multiplex PCR; TCRdb's copy has only in-frame clones and lacks some. The sample includes millions of clones, around 93% of them seen just once. The material sequenced was naive CD8+ T cells from PBMCs. These receptors were obtained from a man younger than 35 in good health. Some clones in this sample may be carry-over from other donors' samples.

Only a few counts were recorded for this clone. V usage is TRBV5-1 and J usage is TRBJ1-1, with 7 bases that match TRBD1. V lost 4 bases to trimming and J lost 9 bases; unmatched junction nucleotides: 6. The CDR3 extends over 12 amino acids. Per the germline V gene, CDR1 is SGHRS and CDR2 is YFSETQ. The CDR3 nucleotides are TGCGCCAGCAGCATTACAGGGGATAAAGCTTTCTTT. Translation: CASSITGDKAFF.

In the case of this clone: Different DNA sequences within this sample yield the same CDR3. The rearrangement joins TRBV15 to TRBJ2-7; D is possibly TRBD1 (6 bases). This CDR3 has 13 residues. V was cut by 0 bases and J by 5 bases, with 8 bases left in between. Per the germline V gene, CDR1 is LNHNV and CDR2 is YYDKDF (reference sequence). CDR3 residues: CATSRDRGHEQYF. Here the CDR3 DNA reads TGTGCCACCAGCAGAGACAGGGGACACGAGCAGTACTTC. The variable domain in full, with the rest retrieved from reference TRBV15 and TRBJ2-7, is DAMVIQNPRYQVTQFGKPVTLSCSQTLNHNVMYWYQQKSSQAPKLLFHYYDKDFNNEADTPDNFQSRRPNTSFCFLDIRSPGLGDTAMYLCATSRDRGHEQYFGPGTRLTVT.

About this clone itself: The junction departs from germline at one end; a sequencing error may be responsible. The chain recombines TRBV9 with TRBJ2-5, with TRBD2 matching over 8 bases. The CDR3 has 15 amino acids. The germline V gene has CDR1 SGDLS and CDR2 YYNGEE. The CDR3: CVSSEVGRAEETQYF. The CDR3 bases are TGTGTCAGCAGCGAAGTCGGGAGGGCCGAAGAGACCCAGTACTTC.

V gene TRBV28 combines with J gene TRBJ2-7; no clear D gene. V gave up 5 bases and J gave up 6 bases, with 11 bases separating them. From germline, CDR1 is MDHEN and CDR2 SYDVKM. The CDR3 spans 12 residues. The CDR3 DNA is TGTGCCAGCAGTCCCACTAAAGCCGAGCAGTACTTC. Encoded protein: CASSPTKAEQYF.